This record concerns one T cell receptor beta chain sequence. This clonotype turned up a few times. Its target antigen remains unknown. No base qualities exist here, and no much larger clone lies one base off it. This entry is derived from a study of T cell repertoires in cytomegalovirus infection (dated 2019 in TCRdb). Some background on the complete study: The HLA type of each donor mattered for the analysis, because public TCR beta signatures pointed to carriage of CMV infection along with the matching HLA type.

Overall study results and their limits: The ex vivo response was dominated by HLA-C-restricted CMV-specific TCR beta clonotypes, which also provided the single most frequent clonotype in two of eight donors. Carriers of CMV infection plus the relevant HLA type were discriminated by the cumulative frequency of public TCR beta family members in the study cohort and in an independent roughly 350-donor cohort.

Germline trimming amounts to 4 bases on V and 5 bases on J, with 3 as the count of junction bases outside the gene matches. Reading from cysteine to phenylalanine, the CDR3 counts 13 amino acids. The CDR3 DNA has 39 bases and is translated from base 1. CDR1 and CDR2 are read off the germline V gene (reference sequence) as SEHNR and FQNEAQ. TCRdb shows the sequencer as Illumina HiSeq 1500. TCRdb redid the processing of the public reads, applying fastp at Q25 and MiXCR, and retained in-frame beta chains. Merged by CDR3 protein, the rows form single entries marked with the most common genes and DNA. The sample table contains some 700,000 distinct CDR3 sequences; only one count was recorded for approximately 40% of them. More than 2.5% of the sample belongs to the ten largest clones.

The rearrangement joined TRBV7-9 to TRBJ1-1; TRBD1 matches 8 bases in the middle. The receptor was derived from a human donor in good health (CMV status not recorded). Some clones in this sample may be carry-over from other donors' samples. Sequencing was done on a sample of PBMCs. This receptor carries the CDR3 CASSSRGRTEAFF. The nucleotides read TGTGCCAGCAGCTCCAGGGGGCGTACTGAAGCTTTCTTT.